This paragraph reports one T cell receptor beta chain. Its antigen remains undetermined. Per-base qualities were not stored, and no clone one base away is much larger. This record comes from a study of response to subunit inactivated influenza vaccine (dated by TCRdb to about 2018). With regard to the full study: Deep quantitative T cell receptor repertoire profiling was used in the study to track responses to a trivalent subunit inactivated influenza vaccine.

To prepare the library, RT-PCR was applied. The sample was run on an Illumina HiSeq 2500. TCRdb took the public reads, trimmed them with fastp at Q25, ran MiXCR for clone calling and kept in-frame beta chains. Every entry covers one CDR3 protein and lists the most common genes and DNA from its rows. The sample profile shows fewer than 600,000 distinct CDR3 sequences; around 7.7% of them were found once. Roughly 14% of the sample rests with the top ten. The paper as a whole reports these results and caveats: It was suggested by the authors that each seasonal influenza vaccination may recruit only a limited number of new T cells.

The cysteine opens and the phenylalanine closes a CDR3 of 15 amino acids. The DNA shown is the 45-base CDR3, in frame from base 1. In the germline V gene, CDR1 corresponds to SGDLS and CDR2 to YYNGEE. V lost 0 bases and J lost 2 bases; the stretch between them is 12 bases long. This TCR came from a man in his fifties or sixties who received an inactivated influenza vaccine. Donor details come from another sample of the same person, matched by shared clones. The chain joins TRBV9 to TRBJ2-7; the best D guess is TRBD2, with 5 bases matching. The sample was PBMCs from blood, taken less than 30 months after vaccination. DNA sequence: TGTGCCAGCAGCGTAGGGCTAGCAGAGACCTACGAGCAGTACTTC. Protein translation: CASSVGLAETYEQYF.